The 5 T cell receptor beta chains presented below share a single source sample, sequenced in a study of blood T cell repertoires in COVID-19. Data came from immunoSEQ multiplex PCR; TCRdb stores just in-frame clones and leaves some out. The repertoire has about 140,000 clones, about 83% of them found once; the top ten carry 3.5% to 5.5%. Sequenced input: peripheral blood. The origin of the receptors is a woman between 35 and 50 years old with acute or convalescent COVID-19.

The rearrangement joins TRBV7-9 to TRBJ2-7; TRBD1 matches at 8 bases. Unmatched junction bases numbered 12, after V lost 3 bases and J lost 5 bases. Germline V CDR1 and CDR2: SEHNR, FQNEAQ (reference sequence). The length of the CDR3 is 16 residues. In nucleotides, the CDR3 is TGTGCCAGCAGCTTGGGTGGGTCAGGGGGCTACAACGAGCAGTACTTC. Protein product: CASSLGGSGGYNEQYF.

The V and J genes are TRBV10-3 and TRBJ2-3, with 9 bases lining up with TRBD1. The CDR3 contains 17 residues. With V trimmed by 7 bases and J by 0 bases, 11 bases remained unmatched. Germline-derived CDR1 and CDR2 are ENHRY and SYGVKD. The CDR3 DNA sequence: TGTGCCATCACCCCCCGCGCTGGACAGGGGAGCACAGATACGCAGTATTTT. The encoded protein is CAITPRAGQGSTDTQYF.

The rearrangement uses TRBV4-2 and TRBJ2-1; 11 nucleotides line up with TRBD1. This CDR3 contains 15 residues. The J segment lost 7 bases and the V segment lost 5 bases, leaving 7 bases of the junction unmatched. Germline assignment: CDR1 LGHNA and CDR2 YNFKEQ. The CDR3 nucleotides are TGTGCCAGCAGCGCCGGGACAGGGGGGGGGAATGAGCAGTTCTTC. It codes for CASSAGTGGGNEQFF.

The chain links TRBV19 to TRBJ1-2; the D gene is possibly TRBD1 (5 bases). The CDR3 sequence is 15 residues long. Germline CDR1 LNHDA, CDR2 SQIVND (reference sequence). V lost 5 bases, J lost 6 bases, and 19 bases lay in between. Here the CDR3 DNA reads TGTGCCAGTAGTGGCAGGGCCTTTGTTTCCAATGGCTACACCTTC. Translating gives CASSGRAFVSNGYTF.

The sample holds one count of this clone. V gene TRBV4-1 combines with J gene TRBJ1-1; D is perhaps TRBD1 (5 bases). The germline gives CDR1 MGHRA, CDR2 YSYEKL. The CDR3 totals 16 residues. Trimming cost V 1 base and J 3 bases, with 15 bases left between them. The CDR3 region is CASSQARGGGDTEAFF. CDR3 DNA sequence: TGCGCCAGCAGCCAAGCCCGGGGGGGAGGGGACACTGAAGCTTTCTTT.